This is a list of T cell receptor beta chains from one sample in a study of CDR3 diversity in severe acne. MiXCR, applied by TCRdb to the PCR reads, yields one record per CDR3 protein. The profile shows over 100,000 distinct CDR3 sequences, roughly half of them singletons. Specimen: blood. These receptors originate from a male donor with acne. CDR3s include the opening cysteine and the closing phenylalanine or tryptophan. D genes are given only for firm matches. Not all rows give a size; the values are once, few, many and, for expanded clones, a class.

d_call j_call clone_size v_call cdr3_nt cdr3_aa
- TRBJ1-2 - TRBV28 TGTGCCAGCAGTCCTGCTTCCGGGAACCCTGGCTACACCTTC CASSPASGNPGYTF
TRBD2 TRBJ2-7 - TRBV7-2 TGTGCCAGCAGCCCAGGACTAGCGGGAGGGCCTTGGGAGCAGTACTTC CASSPGLAGGPWEQYF
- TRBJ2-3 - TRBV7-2 TGTGCCAGCAGCTACTCCCAGGGCCCAGATACGCAGTATTTT CASSYSQGPDTQYF
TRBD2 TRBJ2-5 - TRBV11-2 TGTGCCAGCAGCTCACTCCATCCCGGACTAGCGGGGGGTGAGACCCAGTACTTC CASSSLHPGLAGGETQYF
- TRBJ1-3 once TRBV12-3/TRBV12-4 TGTGCCAGCATCCACGCTGGAAACACCATATATTTT CASIHAGNTIYF
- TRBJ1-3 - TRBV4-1 TGCGCCAGCAGCCAAGAAATCAGCTCTGGAAACACCATATATTTT CASSQEISSGNTIYF
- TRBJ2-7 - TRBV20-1 TGCAGGGGCGTATACGAGCAGTACTTC CRGVYEQYF
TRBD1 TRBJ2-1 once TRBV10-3 TGTGCCAGCAGTCTGGACAGGTATGAGCAGTTCTTC CASSLDRYEQFF
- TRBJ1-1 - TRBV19 TGTGCCACGGGAGGGACTGAAGCTTTCTTT CATGGTEAFF
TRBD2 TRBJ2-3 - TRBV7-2 TGTGCCAGCAGCTTAGCAAGGACGGGACTAGCGGGAGTTGGCACAGATACGCAGTATTTT CASSLARTGLAGVGTDTQYF
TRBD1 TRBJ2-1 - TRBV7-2 TGCGCCAGCAGCCAAAGGGACCGGGACAGGGGATTAATCAGGGTGGATGAGCAGTTCTTC CASSQRDRDRGLIRVDEQFF
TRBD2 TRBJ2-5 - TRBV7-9 TGTGCCAGCAGTTCCCTCAGGAGCGCGGGAGGACAAGAGACCCAGTACTTC CASSSLRSAGGQETQYF
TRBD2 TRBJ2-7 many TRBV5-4 TGTGCCAGCAGGGGGGGACTAGAGGACGAGCAGTACTTC CASRGGLEDEQYF
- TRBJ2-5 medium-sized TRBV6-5 TGTGCCAGCAGTTACGGGAGGGGGGGAGAGACCCAGTACTTC CASSYGRGGETQYF
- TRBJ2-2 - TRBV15 TGTGCCACCAGCAGAGAGGCGGTGGCCACCGGGGAGCTGTTTTTT CATSREAVATGELFF
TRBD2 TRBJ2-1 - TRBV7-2 TGTGCCAGCAGCTCCGGACTAGCGGGGTCCTCGAGCTCCTACAATGAGCAGTTCTTC CASSSGLAGSSSSYNEQFF
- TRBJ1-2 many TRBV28 TGTGCCAGCAGTTTCTTTAACTATGGCTACACCTTC CASSFFNYGYTF
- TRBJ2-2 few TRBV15 TGTGCCACCAGAAGGAGTCAGTACGCGAACACCGGGGAGCTGTTTTTT CATRRSQYANTGELFF